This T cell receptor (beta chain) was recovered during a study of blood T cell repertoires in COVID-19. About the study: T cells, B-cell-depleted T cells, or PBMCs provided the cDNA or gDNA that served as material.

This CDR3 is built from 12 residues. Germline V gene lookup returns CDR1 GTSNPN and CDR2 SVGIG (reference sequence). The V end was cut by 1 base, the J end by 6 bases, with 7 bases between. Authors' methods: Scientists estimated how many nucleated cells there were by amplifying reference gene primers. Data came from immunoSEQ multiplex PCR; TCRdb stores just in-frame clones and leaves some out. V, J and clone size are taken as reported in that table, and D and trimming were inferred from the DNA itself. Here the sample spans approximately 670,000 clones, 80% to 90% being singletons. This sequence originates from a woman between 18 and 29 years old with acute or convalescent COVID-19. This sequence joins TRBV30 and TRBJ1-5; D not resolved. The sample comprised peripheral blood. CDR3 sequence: CAWSAQSQPQHF. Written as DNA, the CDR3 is TGTGCCTGGAGTGCCCAGTCTCAGCCCCAGCATTTT.